Below, 28 T cell receptor beta chains from the same sample are listed, as sequenced in a study of T cell responses to AZD1222 COVID-19 vaccine. Generated by immunoSEQ multiplex PCR, the TCRdb table keeps only in-frame clones and is missing some. The sample carries about 130,000 clones, around 90% recorded once. The starting material was peripheral blood, obtained on day 0 of AZD1222 vaccination. The receptors derive from an adult in good health.

This chain connects TRBV7-2 to TRBJ2-7; possible D gene TRBD1, 5 bases. Trimming removed 2 bases at V and 6 bases at J, with 11 bases between. The germline V gene encodes CDR1 SGHTA and CDR2 FQGNSA. The CDR3 extends over 13 amino acids. The CDR3 DNA reads TGTGCCAGCAGCTTATCCACTGGGGCCGAGCAGTACTTC. This encodes CASSLSTGAEQYF.

The chain links TRBV28 to TRBJ2-7, with no clear D. Looked up from germline, CDR1 is MDHEN and CDR2 is SYDVKM. V lost 6 bases and J 7 bases, leaving 13 bases between the germline ends. The CDR3 sequence is 12 residues long. The CDR3 nucleotides read TGTGCCAGCAGAAGACCAACTTCGGAGCAGTACTTC. Its translation is CASRRPTSEQYF.

The CDR3 protein is CASSYPGQGEGKLFF. CDR3 nucleotides: TGTGCCAGCAGTTACCCGGGACAGGGGGAAGGGAAACTGTTTTTT. The rearrangement links TRBV6-6 to TRBJ1-4; TRBD1 aligns across 11 bases. Unmatched junction bases numbered 7, after V lost 2 bases and J lost 11 bases. In germline, CDR1 is MNHNY, CDR2 SVGAGI (reference sequence). The CDR3 length is 15 residues.

CDR3 in DNA: TGTGCCAGCAGTTATACAGGGTCGCGTGAAAAACTGTTTTTT. Protein: CASSYTGSREKLFF. The chain carries TRBV6-5 and TRBJ1-4; possible D gene TRBD1, 6 bases. Germline V CDR1 and CDR2: MNHEY, SVGAGI. Trimming left V 3 bases short and J 7 bases short, with 12 bases between. CDR3 length equals 14 residues.

This chain joins TRBV2 and TRBJ1-2; D perhaps matches TRBD1 (5 bases). Germline V CDR1 and CDR2: SNHLY, FYNNEI. The CDR3 has 12 residues. Trimming left V 11 bases short and J 4 bases short, with 14 bases between. This CDR3 reads CAGGEGIYGYTF. For the CDR3, the DNA is TGTGCCGGAGGGGAGGGGATCTATGGCTACACCTTC.

On this clone itself: At one boundary the junction diverges from the germline segment, which might be a read error. V gene TRBV6-5 combines with J gene TRBJ2-5; D unresolved. Germline V gene sequence: CDR1 MNHEY, CDR2 SVGAGI. This CDR3 is 15 amino acids long. The CDR3 reads CATSISGASQETQYF. The DNA of the CDR3 is TGTGCCACCAGTATCTCTGGTGCCAGCCAAGAGACCCAGTACTTC.

The V and J genes are TRBV27 and TRBJ1-1; 7 nucleotides align to TRBD1. Germline CDR1 MNHEY, CDR2 SMNVEV (reference sequence). The CDR3 loop spans 15 amino acids. Losses at the gene ends were 5 bases for V and 8 bases for J; bases not matched to a gene: 14. The CDR3 loop reads CASSTYRGSLLEAFF. The DNA of the CDR3 is TGTGCCAGCAGTACCTACAGGGGATCCTTATTAGAAGCTTTCTTT.

The chain is built from TRBV9 and TRBJ2-7, with a possible D match to TRBD1 (6 bases). Per the germline V gene, CDR1 is SGDLS and CDR2 is YYNGEE. V shed 3 bases and J shed 1 base, with 11 bases lying between them. This CDR3 comprises 14 residues. The CDR3 coding sequence is TGTGCCAGCAGCGCTCGACAGGAGTCCTACGAGCAGTACTTC. Translating gives CASSARQESYEQYF.

This chain links TRBV10-2 with TRBJ1-1; 7 positions match TRBD1. This CDR3 is built from 14 residues. Germline-derived CDR1 and CDR2 are WSHSY and SAAADI. Trimming at V came to 7 bases and at J to 5 bases, leaving 10 bases not matched to a gene. CDR3 DNA sequence: TGCGCCAGCACCTTCGGAACAGGGGTTACTGAAGCTTTCTTT. Residues: CASTFGTGVTEAFF.

V and J are TRBV18 and TRBJ2-7, with 8 nucleotides matching TRBD1. The junction had 4 bases not matched to a gene; V was cut back by 3 bases and J by 6 bases. The CDR3 contains 13 residues. Germline lookup yields CDR1 KGHSH and CDR2 LQKENI. This CDR3 reads CASSPGQESEQYF. CDR3 sequence (DNA): TGTGCCAGCTCACCGGGACAGGAAAGCGAGCAGTACTTC.

This rearrangement joins TRBV9 to TRBJ1-2; maybe TRBD1 (5 bases). CDR1 is SGDLS, CDR2 YYNGEE, per germline. The CDR3 contains 14 residues. V lost 0 bases to trimming and J lost 7 bases, with 13 bases between them. The CDR3 nucleotides are TGTGCCAGCAGCGTAGCTCGGGGCTGGAGTGGCTACACCTTC. This gives the protein CASSVARGWSGYTF. Based on the CDR3 plus reference TRBV9 and TRBJ1-2, the full variable domain is DSGVTQTPKHLITATGQRVTLRCSPRSGDLSVYWYQQSLDQGLQFLIQYYNGEERAKGNILERFSAQQFPDLHSELNLSSLELGDSALYFCASSVARGWSGYTFGSGTRLTVV.

The chain has TRBV6-4 and TRBJ2-3; 7 bases line up with TRBD1. V shed 7 bases, J shed 4 bases, and the junction held 11 bases outside the gene matches. Germline values: CDR1 MRHNA, CDR2 SNTAGT. The CDR3 covers 15 residues. The CDR3 sequence is CASKETGNPSDTQYF. The CDR3 region has the DNA TGTGCCAGCAAGGAGACAGGGAACCCCTCAGATACGCAGTATTTT.

This chain links TRBV10-3 with TRBJ2-1; TRBD2 matches 9 bases. Unmatched junction bases numbered 7, after V lost 6 bases and J lost 4 bases. The CDR3 extends over 15 amino acids. Germline CDR1 and CDR2: ENHRY and SYGVKD. CDR3 amino acids: CAISPTSGSYNEQFF. Here the CDR3 DNA reads TGTGCCATCAGCCCTACTAGCGGGTCTTACAATGAGCAGTTCTTC.

This clone was found a few times. The V call is TRBV6-4, the J call TRBJ1-6; no clear D gene. This CDR3 is 13 amino acids long. Germline V gives CDR1 MRHNA, CDR2 SNTAGT. With 8 bases removed from V and 10 bases from J, the gap between germline ends came to 15 bases. CDR3 sequence: CASYLTPGSPLHF. CDR3 bases: TGTGCCAGCTACCTGACCCCCGGCTCACCCCTCCACTTT.

The chain couples TRBV5-6 to TRBJ1-3; D is perhaps TRBD1 (5 bases). This CDR3 has 13 amino acids. Germline assignment: CDR1 SGHDT and CDR2 YYEEEE. The V gene lost 2 bases and the J gene lost 5 bases, with 8 bases spanning the gap. CDR3 loop: CASSFWDRNTIYF. CDR3 nucleotides: TGTGCCAGCAGCTTCTGGGACCGAAACACCATATATTTT.

V usage is TRBV5-1 and J usage is TRBJ1-4; 8 bases match TRBD1. The V and J ends lost 0 bases and 4 bases, in that order; junction bases with no gene match: 5. This CDR3 has 16 residues. Germline V gene lookup returns CDR1 SGHRS and CDR2 YFSETQ. The CDR3 region is CASSLGQGLFNEKLFF. For the CDR3, the DNA is TGCGCCAGCAGCTTGGGACAGGGGCTCTTTAATGAAAAACTGTTTTTT.

This chain joins TRBV27 and TRBJ2-3; 16 bases align to TRBD2. J gave up 6 bases and V 4 bases, and 1 base lay outside the gene matches. From germline, CDR1 is MNHEY and CDR2 SMNVEV (reference sequence). The CDR3 sequence is 15 residues long. The CDR3 coding sequence is TGTGCCAGCAGTTGGGGACTAGCGGGGGGGGATACGCAGTATTTT. This sequence encodes CASSWGLAGGDTQYF.

The chain recombines TRBV6-5 with TRBJ1-6, with D uncertain. V gave up 8 bases and J gave up 7 bases, with 9 bases separating them. The length of the CDR3 is 12 residues. Germline CDR1 is MNHEY and CDR2 is SVGAGI. Here the CDR3 reads CASPGYNSPLHF. Here the CDR3 DNA reads TGTGCCAGCCCCGGGTACAATTCACCCCTCCACTTT.

The chain employs TRBV19 and TRBJ1-1; 8 positions agree with TRBD1. Germline V gene sequence: CDR1 LNHDA, CDR2 SQIVND (reference sequence). Germline trimming cut 5 bases from V and 10 bases from J; bases unmatched to any gene: 18. The CDR3 is 16 residues long. CDR3 bases: TGTGCCAGTAGTCCGTATCTGTCCGACAGGGGTCGGGCAGCTTTCTTT. It specifies CASSPYLSDRGRAAFF.

The J gene is TRBJ1-6, the V gene TRBV6-5, with TRBD1 matching 7 bases. The germline gives CDR1 MNHEY, CDR2 SVGAGI. The CDR3 is made up of 15 amino acids. The junction had 10 bases not matched to a gene; V was cut back by 7 bases and J by 7 bases. CDR3 sequence (DNA): TGTGCCAGCAACCGACAGGGTAACTCCAATTCACCCCTCCACTTT. The encoded protein is CASNRQGNSNSPLHF.

V usage is TRBV5-1 and J usage is TRBJ1-5, with a tentative D call TRBD1 (6 bases). Per the germline V gene, CDR1 is SGHRS and CDR2 is YFSETQ. V was shortened by 0 bases and J by 6 bases, with 10 bases between the two germline ends. CDR3 length equals 14 residues. The CDR3 spells CASSLEGGLQPQHF. DNA for the CDR3: TGCGCCAGCAGCTTGGAAGGGGGGCTTCAGCCCCAGCATTTT. The entire variable domain, with the rest obtained from reference TRBV5-1 and TRBJ1-5, is as follows: KAGVTQTPRYLIKTRGQQVTLSCSPISGHRSVSWYQQTPGQGLQFLFEYFSETQRNKGNFPGRFSGRQFSNSRSEMNVSTLELGDSALYLCASSLEGGLQPQHFGDGTRLSIL.

In its sample, this clone was seen once. The chain is built from TRBV12-5 and TRBJ2-5; the D gene is possibly TRBD2 (5 bases). Germline-derived CDR1 and CDR2 are LGHNT and FRNRAP. V shed 2 bases and J shed 7 bases, with 17 bases lying between them. The CDR3 is 15 amino acids. The CDR3, as DNA: TGTGCTAGTGGTTTGTCTCCCCTGCTAAGCGGGACCCAGTACTTC. Translated, it gives CASGLSPLLSGTQYF.

The chain uses TRBV20-1 and TRBJ2-3, with 12 bases matching TRBD2. The CDR3 covers 14 residues. Germline V gives CDR1 DFQATT, CDR2 SNEGSKA (reference sequence). V shed 3 bases and J 3 bases; nucleotides not matched to a gene: 1. CDR3 sequence: CSASTSGGTDTQYF. The CDR3 region has the DNA TGCAGTGCTAGTACTAGCGGGGGGACAGATACGCAGTATTTT.

This clone was seen a single time. V usage is TRBV11-1 and J usage is TRBJ1-2; perhaps TRBD1 as D (6 bases). The length of the CDR3 is 16 residues. V lost 5 bases and J lost 4, with 20 bases in between. Germline assignment: CDR1 SGHAT and CDR2 FQDESV (reference sequence). The chain's CDR3 is CASSPSGGGGVYGYTF. CDR3 coding DNA: TGTGCCAGCAGCCCCTCAGGAGGCGGGGGCGTCTATGGCTACACCTTC.

The genes are TRBV7-8 and TRBJ2-7; TRBD2 matches at 8 bases. CDR1 is SGHVS, CDR2 FQNEAQ, per germline. This CDR3 has 13 residues. J gave up 6 bases and V 3 bases, and 4 bases lay outside the gene matches. CDR3 in DNA: TGTGCCAGCAGCTTCAAGCGGGAGTTCGAGCAGTACTTC. Translating gives CASSFKREFEQYF. The full variable domain, its missing parts supplied by reference TRBV7-8 and TRBJ2-7, is GAGVSQSPRYKVAKRGQDVALRCDPISGHVSLFWYQQALGQGPEFLTYFQNEAQLDKSGLPSDRFFAERPEGSVSTLKIQRTQQEDSAVYLCASSFKREFEQYFGPGTRLTVT.

The gene calls are TRBV5-1 and TRBJ2-1; no definite D call. This CDR3 has 13 amino acids. Trimming pared 4 bases from V and 9 bases from J, leaving 14 bases between. The germline V gene has CDR1 SGHRS and CDR2 YFSETQ. CDR3 nucleotide sequence: TGCGCCAGCAGCCCAGACCGGCTGGCTGAGCAGTTCTTC. This sequence encodes CASSPDRLAEQFF.

In its sample, this clone was seen once. This rearrangement joins TRBV18 to TRBJ2-7; a weak D match, TRBD1 (5 bases). CDR1 KGHSH and CDR2 LQKENI come from the germline V gene. The length of the CDR3 is 14 residues. V was pared by 3 bases and J by 5 bases, with 14 bases between. CDR3 bases: TGTGCCAGCTCACCGATATCAGGGTTGGACGAGCAGTACTTC. Residues: CASSPISGLDEQYF. Complete variable domain (other parts from reference TRBV18 and TRBJ2-7): NAGVMQNPRHLVRRRGQEARLRCSPMKGHSHVYWYRQLPEEGLKFMVYLQKENIIDESGMPKERFSAEFPKEGPSILRIQQVVRGDSAAYFCASSPISGLDEQYFGPGTRLTVT.

The chain joins TRBV11-2 to TRBJ1-3; D might be TRBD1 (5 bases). Trimming cost V 0 bases and J 0 bases, with 9 bases left between them. CDR1 and CDR2 (germline): SGHAT, FQNNGV. This CDR3 spans 16 amino acids. The DNA for the CDR3 is TGTGCCAGCAGCTTAGATGGGGGAAGCTCTGGAAACACCATATATTTT. It is translated as CASSLDGGSSGNTIYF.